This T cell receptor (beta chain) appears in the sequencing data of a study of cytomegalovirus exposure and HLA in healthy donors. Of note for this clone: The antigen is undetermined.

The length of the CDR3 is 14 residues. Trimming took 5 bases from V and 5 from J, leaving 15 bases between them. Germline lookup yields CDR1 MDHEN and CDR2 SYDVKM. The PCR made use of 60 Vbeta and 13 Jbeta primers. The assay was immunoSEQ multiplex PCR, and TCRdb's table has in-frame clones only and misses some. The sample holds 200,000 to 250,000 clones; approximately 82% are singletons and the top ten take 3.8%. Whole-study results and caveats: Reportedly, fewer N-insertions than the roughly 700-donor mean appeared in an Asian-associated ancestry cluster in a later analysis.

The sample was PBMCs. This TCR was sampled from a male donor in good health and CMV-seronegative. The chain uses TRBV28 and TRBJ1-1; tentative D call: TRBD1 (6 bases). CDR3 protein: CASSQAGVRTEAFF. The CDR3 DNA reads as TGTGCCAGCAGTCAAGCAGGGGTAAGAACTGAAGCTTTCTTT.